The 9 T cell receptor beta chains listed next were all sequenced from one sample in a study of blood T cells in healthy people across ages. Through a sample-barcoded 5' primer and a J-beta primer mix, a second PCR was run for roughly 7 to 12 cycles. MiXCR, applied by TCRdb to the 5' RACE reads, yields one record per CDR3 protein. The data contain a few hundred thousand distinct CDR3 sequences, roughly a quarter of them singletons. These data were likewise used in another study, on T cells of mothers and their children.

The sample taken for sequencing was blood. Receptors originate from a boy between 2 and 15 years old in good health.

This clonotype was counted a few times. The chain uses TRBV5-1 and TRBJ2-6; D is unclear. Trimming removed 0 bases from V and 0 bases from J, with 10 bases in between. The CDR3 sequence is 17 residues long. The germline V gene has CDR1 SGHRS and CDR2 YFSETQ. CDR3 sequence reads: CASSLGHVASGANVLTF. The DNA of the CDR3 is TGCGCCAGCAGCTTGGGACACGTAGCCTCTGGGGCCAACGTCCTGACTTTC.

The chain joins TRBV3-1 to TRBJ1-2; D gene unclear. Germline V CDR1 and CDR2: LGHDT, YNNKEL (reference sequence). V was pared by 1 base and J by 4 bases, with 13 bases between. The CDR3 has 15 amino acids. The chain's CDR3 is CASSQGSGPRYGYTF. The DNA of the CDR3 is TGTGCCAGCAGCCAAGGGAGTGGGCCTCGCTATGGCTACACCTTC.

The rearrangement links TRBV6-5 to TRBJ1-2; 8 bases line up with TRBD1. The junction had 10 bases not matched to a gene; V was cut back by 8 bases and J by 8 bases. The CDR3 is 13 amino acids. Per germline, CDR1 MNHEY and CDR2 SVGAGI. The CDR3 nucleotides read TGTGCCAGCCGGGGACAGGACCTACGGGGCTACACCTTC. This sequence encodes CASRGQDLRGYTF.

CDR3 coding DNA: TGTGCCAGCAGCTTACCGGCTAGCGGTGGACAAGAGACCCAGTACTTC. Translating gives CASSLPASGGQETQYF. This chain uses TRBV7-9 with TRBJ2-5; TRBD2 aligns across 7 bases. This CDR3 spans 16 amino acids. Germline V CDR1 and CDR2: SEHNR, FQNEAQ (reference sequence). The V segment lost 2 bases and the J segment 2 bases; nucleotides outside the gene matches: 8.

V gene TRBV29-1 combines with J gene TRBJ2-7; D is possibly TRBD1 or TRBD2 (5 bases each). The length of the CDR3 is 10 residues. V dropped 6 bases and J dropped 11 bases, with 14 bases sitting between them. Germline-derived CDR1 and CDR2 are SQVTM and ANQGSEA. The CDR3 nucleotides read TGCAGCGTGGCTCGGGACGCGGAGTACTTC. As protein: CSVARDAEYF.

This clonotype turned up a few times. The CDR3 protein is CSASVGQETQYF. As DNA, the CDR3 is TGCAGTGCTAGCGTCGGCCAAGAGACCCAGTACTTC. The chain joins TRBV20-1 to TRBJ2-5; D is undetermined. V lost 3 bases to trimming and J lost 1 base, with 6 bases between them. Germline values: CDR1 DFQATT, CDR2 SNEGSKA (reference sequence). The CDR3 spans 12 residues.

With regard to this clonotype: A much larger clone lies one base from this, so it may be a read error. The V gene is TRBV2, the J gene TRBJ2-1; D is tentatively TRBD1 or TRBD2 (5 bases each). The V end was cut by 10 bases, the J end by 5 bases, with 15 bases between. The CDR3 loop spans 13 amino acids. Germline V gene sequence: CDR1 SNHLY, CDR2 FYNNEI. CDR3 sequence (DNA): TGTGCCATCTCTCGGGGCTTAGACAATGAGCAGTTCTTC. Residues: CAISRGLDNEQFF.

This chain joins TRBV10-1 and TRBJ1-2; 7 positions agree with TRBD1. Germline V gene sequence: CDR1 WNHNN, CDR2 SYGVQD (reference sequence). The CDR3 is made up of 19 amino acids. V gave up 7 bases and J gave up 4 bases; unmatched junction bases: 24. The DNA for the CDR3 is TGCGCCAGCACCGAAGAAGAGAACAGGGGACTCCGTCTCGTCTATGGCTACACCTTC. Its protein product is CASTEEENRGLRLVYGYTF.

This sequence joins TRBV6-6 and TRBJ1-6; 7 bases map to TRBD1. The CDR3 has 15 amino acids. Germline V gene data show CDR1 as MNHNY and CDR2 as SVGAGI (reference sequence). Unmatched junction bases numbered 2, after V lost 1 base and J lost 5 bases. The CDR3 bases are TGTGCCAGCAGTTACTTGGGACAGAATAATTCACCCCTCCACTTT. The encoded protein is CASSYLGQNNSPLHF.